The sequence of this T cell receptor (beta chain) was determined in a study of blood T cell repertoires in COVID-19. The wider study: Donors in the United States, Italy and Spain gave samples during acute or convalescent COVID-19. From T cells, B-cell-depleted T cells, or PBMCs came the material, which was cDNA or gDNA.

J lost 1 base, V lost 4 bases, and 6 bases had no gene match. Germline lookup yields CDR1 SGHRS and CDR2 YFSETQ. CDR3 length: 15 residues. In the original workflow: Amplification with reference gene primers provided the estimates of nucleated cell counts. Produced via immunoSEQ multiplex PCR; TCRdb's table is partial and in-frame only. That table gives V, J and clone size, and the DNA gave D and trimming. The sample shows a few hundred thousand clones, about 85% of them seen only once. The chain couples TRBV5-1 to TRBJ2-5; 8 bases fit TRBD2. The sequencing input was peripheral blood. The clonotype was recovered from a man aged 55-75 years who had recovered from COVID-19. The CDR3 protein is CASSLLLAGQETQYF. The CDR3 nucleotides read TGCGCCAGCAGCCTCCTGCTAGCGGGCCAAGAGACCCAGTACTTC.